This is a list of T cell receptor beta chains from one sample in a study of control samples from healthy donors and cancer patients. The repertoire was sequenced with immunoSEQ multiplex PCR; TCRdb's copy has only in-frame clones and lacks some. The sample consists of more than 120,000 clones, 91% of them appearing once. The source material was blood. These receptors came from a young man in good health. Each CDR3 is given with its conserved first and last residue. The D gene is left open where the match is weak. Clone sizes are given selectively: once, few, many, or a class where the clone is expanded.

j_call,clone_size,d_call,v_call,cdr3_aa,cdr3_nt
TRBJ1-1,-,TRBD1,TRBV28,CASSLRGRAAFF,TGTGCCAGCAGTTTAAGGGGGCGGGCTGCTTTCTTT
TRBJ2-2,-,-,TRBV11-2,CASSATRGTTGELFF,TGTGCCAGCAGCGCGACACGGGGTACAACCGGGGAGCTGTTTTTT
TRBJ2-1,-,TRBD1,TRBV5-4,CASPSPGQGFYNEQFF,TGTGCCAGCCCTTCTCCGGGACAGGGGTTCTACAATGAGCAGTTCTTC
TRBJ2-7,-,-,TRBV7-6,CASSGGNYEQYF,TGTGCCAGCAGCGGAGGTAACTACGAGCAGTACTTC
TRBJ2-7,once,-,TRBV2,CASSNLWPDAGYEQYF,TGTGCCAGCAGCAACCTCTGGCCAGACGCGGGCTACGAGCAGTACTTC
TRBJ1-2,few,TRBD1,TRBV5-1,CASSPGQGVDRARYTF,TGCGCCAGCAGCCCGGGACAGGGTGTCGATCGTGCTCGCTACACCTTC
TRBJ1-2,-,TRBD1,TRBV18,CASSSDRGYNGYTF,TGTGCCAGCTCATCGGACAGGGGTTATAATGGCTACACCTTC
TRBJ1-2,-,-,TRBV10-2,CASSELGQDIIFYGYTF,TGCGCCAGCAGTGAGTTGGGGCAGGATATAATATTCTATGGCTACACCTTC
TRBJ1-3,-,-,TRBV2,CASSDSYPSGNTIYF,TGTGCCAGCAGTGACTCCTACCCCTCTGGAAACACCATATATTTT
TRBJ1-6,-,TRBD1,TRBV9,CASSVAPGTDNSPLHF,TGTGCCAGCAGCGTAGCTCCGGGGACAGATAATTCACCCCTCCACTTT
TRBJ2-7,-,-,TRBV4-2,CASSQVGPYEQYF,TGTGCCAGCAGCCAAGTGGGCCCCTACGAGCAGTACTTC
TRBJ2-3,-,TRBD2,TRBV27,CASSIAGPPSTDTQYF,TGTGCCAGCAGTATAGCGGGGCCCCCTAGCACAGATACGCAGTATTTT
TRBJ2-2,once,-,TRBV27,CASSFFRENTGELFF,TGTGCCAGCAGTTTTTTTAGGGAAAACACCGGGGAGCTGTTTTTT
TRBJ1-5,-,-,TRBV28,CASSFGGLRGNQPQHF,TGTGCCAGCAGTTTTGGGGGGCTTAGAGGCAATCAGCCCCAGCATTTT
TRBJ1-6,-,-,TRBV9,CASSATGADGNSPLHF,TGTGCCAGCAGCGCCACGGGCGCTGACGGGAATTCACCCCTCCACTTT
TRBJ1-6,-,-,TRBV7-8,CASSTTGVNSPLHF,TGTGCCAGCAGCACAACAGGAGTTAATTCACCCCTCCACTTT
TRBJ2-2,-,-,TRBV5-1,CASSFRANTGTGELFF,TGCGCCAGCAGCTTCAGGGCCAACACGGGGACCGGGGAGCTGTTTTTT
TRBJ1-5,-,TRBD1,TRBV4-1,CASSQVGTGVEGQPQHF,TGCGCCAGCAGCCAAGTCGGGACAGGGGTGGAGGGTCAGCCCCAGCATTTT
TRBJ2-6,-,-,TRBV30,CASTRTNQGGSSGANVLTF,TGTGCCTCGACCCGAACAAATCAGGGAGGCTCCTCTGGGGCCAACGTCCTGACTTTC
TRBJ2-1,once,-,TRBV6-1,CASSESSSVGFF,TGTGCCAGCAGTGAATCCTCGTCTGTGGGGTTCTTC
TRBJ1-1,-,-,TRBV9,CASSFQGWDEAFF,TGTGCCAGCAGCTTTCAGGGGTGGGATGAAGCTTTCTTT
TRBJ1-1,-,-,TRBV6-5,CASSYSRGNTEAFF,TGTGCCAGCAGTTATTCCAGGGGGAACACTGAAGCTTTCTTT
TRBJ2-3,-,TRBD2,TRBV19,CASSLAARGTDTQYF,TGTGCCAGTTCGCTAGCGGCTAGGGGCACAGATACGCAGTATTTT
TRBJ2-1,-,-,TRBV5-5,CASSFGHEQFF,TGTGCCAGCAGCTTCGGGCATGAGCAGTTCTTC
TRBJ2-3,-,-,TRBV19,CASSPRGGLGTDTQYF,TGTGCCAGTAGTCCCCGCGGAGGTTTGGGCACAGATACGCAGTATTTT
TRBJ2-1,-,-,TRBV12-3/TRBV12-4,CASSLEGYEQFF,TGTGCCAGCAGTTTAGAGGGGTATGAGCAGTTCTTC
TRBJ1-5,-,TRBD1,TRBV19,CASTADRVYQPQHF,TGTGCCAGTACCGCAGACAGGGTCTATCAGCCCCAGCATTTT
TRBJ1-2,-,-,TRBV24-1,CATSDAGLGPYGYTF,TGTGCCACCAGTGATGCCGGCCTGGGGCCCTATGGCTACACCTTC
TRBJ2-1,-,-,TRBV10-1,CASSESIAGEQFF,TGCGCCAGCAGTGAGTCGATAGCCGGGGAGCAGTTCTTC
TRBJ1-1,once,-,TRBV29-1,CSVQGNTEAFF,TGCAGCGTTCAAGGGAACACTGAAGCTTTCTTT
TRBJ1-2,-,-,TRBV6-5,CASSYYRDGENGYTF,TGTGCCAGCAGTTATTATCGGGACGGGGAGAATGGCTACACCTTC
TRBJ1-2,few,TRBD1,TRBV6-2/TRBV6-3,CASSPGQVFYGYTF,TGTGCCAGCAGCCCCGGACAGGTCTTCTATGGCTACACCTTC
TRBJ2-3,-,-,TRBV19,CASSIDGGGGTDTQYF,TGTGCCAGTAGTATAGATGGGGGCGGGGGCACAGATACGCAGTATTTT
TRBJ2-7,-,-,TRBV28,CASSLWGEIYEQYF,TGTGCCAGCAGTTTATGGGGGGAGATCTACGAGCAGTACTTC
TRBJ1-5,-,-,TRBV12-3/TRBV12-4,CASSLGTQPQHF,TGTGCCAGCAGTTTAGGGACACAGCCCCAGCATTTT